This TCR beta chain was found in a study of blood T cells in healthy people across ages (dated by TCRdb to between 2014 and 2016). Turning to the overall study: In model experiments, template switching captured about one uniquely barcoded TCR beta cDNA molecule for every two T cells. Using deep sequencing normalized with unique cDNA molecular identifiers, the study measured how TCR beta repertoire diversity changes with age. To avoid experimental bias, donors of different ages were spread randomly across the sequencing lanes. The study analyzed two additional independent replicas of 1 million unique cDNA reads from the same blood draw for two donors, one aged 18 to 30 and one aged 80 or older. Four age groups were formed from the donors: young (average approximately 17 years), middle-aged (less than 40), aged (more than 55) and long-lived (about 75).

This clonotype has more than one count but fewer than ten. It lacks a known antigen. Base qualities are not recorded, but no much larger clone differs from it by a single base. Receptor amplification or capture employed 5' RACE. Data came from an Illumina HiSeq 2500. A second about 7 to 12 cycle PCR used a sample-barcoded 5' primer and a J-beta primer mix. A template-switch 5' adaptor carrying 12 random nucleotides introduced a unique molecular identifier onto each TCR beta cDNA molecule. At least 3 million CDR3-containing paired-end reads were obtained from each sample. The Mint cDNA synthesis kit, primed by a TRBC-specific oligonucleotide, was used to synthesize first-strand cDNA from all RNA. Following uracil-DNA glycosylase treatment, a first 18-cycle PCR with universal primers M1SS and BC2_uni_R was performed on all cDNA. In the authors' own workflow: For normalization, 1 million high-quality reads, each with a distinct molecular identifier, were randomly selected from each sample. Instead of being binned into consensus sequences, reads that shared molecular identifiers were thrown out. MiTCR, run with a Q25 quality threshold and the strictest error-elimination algorithm, handled CDR3 identification, clonotype clustering and error correction. Lower-bound total TCR beta diversity was estimated with a nonparametric unseen species model using Euler transformation. Through fastp at Q25 and MiXCR, TCRdb rebuilt clones from the public reads, retaining in-frame beta chains. Each entry is one CDR3 protein sequence, shown with its most common DNA and genes. TCRdb, rather than the study authors, made the V and J calls. In all, the sample holds 1.5 million to 2 million distinct CDR3 sequences, and over 25% of those were seen once. About 8% of the sample is in the top ten clones.

CDR1 and CDR2, looked up from the germline V gene, are ENHRY and SYGVKD. Relative to germline, V is missing 3 bases and J is missing 4 bases, with 2 bases of the junction outside any gene match. From the cysteine up to the phenylalanine, the CDR3 has a length of 13 residues. Kept here is only the CDR3 DNA, which spans 39 bases and is read in frame from base 1. Overall study outcomes, separate from this receptor: Bulk unsorted PBMC profiling prevented conclusive comparison of naive and antigen-experienced compartments. Observed TCR beta diversity correlated strongly with the percentage of naive T cells measured by flow cytometry. Estimates of total diversity based on one million sequenced T cells were considered lower bounds and underestimates. The long-lived group showed more naive CD4+ T cells, fewer expanded clones and increased TCR diversity than the aged group, suggesting age selection. The CMV infection status of donors was not known, potentially confounding age-related changes in expanded clonotypes. As age increased, observed TCR beta diversity per million T cells dropped in a roughly linear way, and a significant reduction was already evident by age about 36.

The donors were a few dozen Caucasian individuals from Russia, aged roughly 6 to 100 years, who were systemically healthy. Each donor gave approximately 9.3 milliliters of peripheral blood, collected into EDTA-treated Vacutainer tubes. Ficoll-Paque density-gradient centrifugation was used to isolate PBMCs, with at least 6.5 million per sample. Total RNA, at least 5.5 micrograms per sample, was extracted from PBMCs with Trizol reagent. The percentages of naive CD45RAhigh/CD27high T cells were determined by flow cytometry on a PBMC aliquot from every donor. The sequence came from a woman aged 25 to 39 in good health. The receptor chain draws on TRBV10-3 and TRBJ2-7; TRBD1 matches 8 bases in the middle. The sample comprised blood. The CDR3 protein is CAISDRQGYEQYF. The DNA sequence follows: TGTGCCATCAGTGACAGACAGGGGTACGAGCAGTACTTC.